These T cell receptor beta chains were read from a single sample in a study of T cells after yellow fever vaccination. TCRdb used MiXCR to reprocess the 5' RACE reads, holding one entry per CDR3 protein. The repertoire holds about 340,000 distinct CDR3 sequences, with around 12% as singletons. The source was CD4+ T cells sorted from PBMCs, collected 15 days after the yellow fever booster vaccination. The origin of the receptors is a man in his late teens or twenties who received the YFV17D yellow fever vaccine. CDR3s include the opening cysteine and the closing phenylalanine or tryptophan.

J	V	length	CDR3
TRBJ2-2	TRBV6-2/TRBV6-3	14	CASTGQGRTGELFF
TRBJ1-5	TRBV28	12	CATAIRGQPQHF
TRBJ2-5	TRBV7-6	15	CASSLRGAGVETQYF
TRBJ2-3	TRBV4-2	19	CASSQDYGGLAGGTGTQYF
TRBJ2-5	TRBV4-3	15	CASSQGTVSGETQYF
TRBJ1-2	TRBV19	12	CASQARGYGYTF
TRBJ1-1	TRBV5-4	15	CASSLDIRTNTEAFF
TRBJ2-4	TRBV6-2/TRBV6-3	14	CASSYSGSENIQYF
TRBJ2-7	TRBV18	11	CASSATYEQYF
TRBJ2-7	TRBV5-5	14	CASSGGGQFYEQYF
TRBJ2-7	TRBV4-1	15	CASSQGQGPLYEQYF
TRBJ2-7	TRBV19	14	CASSTDSLPYEQYF
TRBJ2-1	TRBV5-1	12	CASSLGNNEQFF
TRBJ2-5	TRBV20-1	15	CSARGLAGDQETQYF
TRBJ1-2	TRBV20-1	11	CSGTAGYGYTF
TRBJ2-5	TRBV10-3	12	CAISETQETQYF
TRBJ2-3	TRBV10-3	11	CAISLGDTQYF
TRBJ2-3	TRBV7-3	14	CASSLTYSTDTQYF
TRBJ2-1	TRBV5-1	18	CASSGVGGGTASYNEQFF
TRBJ1-1	TRBV21-1	19	CASSTASQTGSSMNTEAFF
TRBJ1-1	TRBV15	15	CATSRASLLGTEAFF
TRBJ2-3	TRBV5-1	17	CASSLIPRRGGTDTQYF
TRBJ1-1	TRBV10-3	16	CAITTGSREANTEAFF
TRBJ2-2	TRBV5-1	14	CASSLPVNTGELFF
TRBJ2-5	TRBV29-1	12	CSVGARQETQYF
TRBJ1-1	TRBV18	16	CASSPLLGTPNTEAFF
TRBJ2-7	TRBV2	12	CATGPTFYEQYF
TRBJ2-1	TRBV4-3	15	CASSQDWANYNEQFF
TRBJ2-3	TRBV28	12	CATLSSWDTQYF